Included here is one T cell receptor beta chain sequence, with context. The data were taken from a study of cytomegalovirus exposure and HLA in healthy donors. Primers: 60 Vbeta forward and 13 Jbeta reverse. Using immunoSEQ multiplex PCR, the repertoire was profiled, and TCRdb retains in-frame clones only, with some absent. Of under 200,000 clones in the sample, less than 80% were seen once. The CDR3 is 12 residues long. The V end was cut by 7 bases, the J end by 0 bases, with 6 bases between. Germline lookup yields CDR1 MGHRA and CDR2 YSYEKL. The sequenced sample consisted of PBMCs. The chain combines TRBV4-1 with TRBJ1-1; D is uncertain. This TCR derives from a female donor in good health and CMV-seronegative. As DNA, the CDR3 is TGCGCCAGCATCAACATGAACACTGAAGCTTTCTTT. Its protein product is CASINMNTEAFF.